This T cell receptor (beta chain) was retrieved from a study of blood T cells in healthy people across ages. As for the study in general: Researchers report that template switching captured about one barcoded beta molecule per two T cells. The study, taken as a whole, reports: Per million T cells, TCR beta diversity dropped roughly linearly as age increased.

A J-beta primer mix and a sample-barcoded 5' primer were used in a second PCR of roughly 6 to 11 cycles. Every cDNA molecule bore a tag from a template-switch adaptor containing 12 random nucleotides. TCRdb reprocessed the 5' RACE reads via MiXCR and lists one record per CDR3 protein. The sample lists approximately 800,000 distinct CDR3 sequences, 53% seen once, with about 38% in the top ten. Each donor supplied roughly 9.2 milliliters of peripheral blood. Regarding this clonotype: Its antigen remains unidentified.

The CDR3 is 15 residues long. CDR1 SGHRS and CDR2 YFSETQ come from the germline V gene. The V gene lost 0 bases and the J gene lost 4 bases, with 13 bases spanning the gap. The V and J genes are TRBV5-1 and TRBJ1-1; no reliable D call. The receptor's source is a man aged 80 or over in good health. Source material: blood. In DNA form, the CDR3 reads TGCGCCAGCAGCTTGGACAGACTACGTGGCACTGAAGCTTTCTTT. Its protein product is CASSLDRLRGTEAFF. The full variable domain, rest sourced from reference TRBV5-1 and TRBJ1-1, is KAGVTQTPRYLIKTRGQQVTLSCSPISGHRSVSWYQQTPGQGLQFLFEYFSETQRNKGNFPGRFSGRQFSNSRSEMNVSTLELGDSALYLCASSLDRLRGTEAFFGQGTRLTVV.